The 25 T cell receptor beta chains in this list originate from one sample, sequenced in a study of T cells in Graves' hyperthyroidism and ophthalmopathy. The CDR3 regions of TCR beta were amplified from RNA transcripts. Using the HTBI primer set, a first-round RT-PCR was run on the TCR CDR3. One entry per CDR3 protein results from TCRdb running MiXCR on the multiplex PCR reads. This repertoire shows about 560,000 distinct CDR3 sequences, around 15% found once; its top ten account for approximately 15%. Sequencing was done on a sample of blood. These receptors originate from a woman between 40 and 55 years old with Graves' hyperthyroidism.

This chain links TRBV7-9 with TRBJ2-1; 9 bases are shared with TRBD1. Germline lookup yields CDR1 SEHNR and CDR2 FQNEAQ (reference sequence). CDR3 length equals 15 residues. V shed 5 bases, J shed 6 bases, and the junction held 8 bases outside the gene matches. The CDR3 sequence: CASSPGQGQTNEQFF. Written as DNA, the CDR3 is TGTGCCAGCAGCCCGGGACAGGGTCAGACCAATGAGCAGTTCTTC. The variable domain in full, completed from reference TRBV7-9 and TRBJ2-1, reads DTGVSQNPRHKITKRGQNVTFRCDPISEHNRLYWYRQTLGQGPEFLTYFQNEAQLEKSRLLSDRFSAERPKGSFSTLEIQRTEQGDSAMYLCASSPGQGQTNEQFFGPGTRLTVL.

The CDR3: CASSEATGTDTQYF. CDR3 nucleotides: TGTGCCAGCAGTGAAGCGACTGGCACAGATACGCAGTATTTT. J is TRBJ2-3 and V is TRBV6-1, with no clear D. The V and J ends lost 0 bases and 1 base respectively, with 5 bases between them. Germline V gives CDR1 MNHNS, CDR2 SASEGT. The CDR3 has 14 residues.

This clonotype was seen at least ten times. The chain combines TRBV2 with TRBJ2-7; D call uncertain. Germline V CDR1 and CDR2: SNHLY, FYNNEI. The CDR3 is 14 amino acids. The germline V and J ends were trimmed by 7 bases and 1 base, with 14 bases remaining between them. As DNA, the CDR3 is TGTGCCAGCATTGGAAGCCGCAGGTCCTACGAGCAGTACTTC. This gives the protein CASIGSRRSYEQYF.

At least ten counts were recorded for this clonotype. The genes are TRBV27 and TRBJ2-7; the D gene is possibly TRBD1 (6 bases). V gave up 7 bases and J gave up 5 bases, with 15 bases separating them. Per germline, CDR1 MNHEY and CDR2 SMNVEV (reference sequence). The CDR3 runs to 13 residues. The CDR3 nucleotides read TGTGCCAGCACCTCAGGGGTGGCAAACGAGCAGTACTTC. Residues: CASTSGVANEQYF.

This clonotype has a count of ten or more. The V call is TRBV25-1, the J call TRBJ1-5; the D is unclear. This CDR3 is 15 amino acids long. V was cut by 6 bases and J by 1 base, with 13 bases left in between. Germline V gene lookup returns CDR1 MGHDK and CDR2 SYGVNS. CDR3 sequence (DNA): TGTGCCAGCAGCGAGGCCAGCGGGAGCAATCAGCCCCAGCATTTT. Translated, it gives CASSEASGSNQPQHF.

This clonotype was counted only a few times. Given a much more abundant clone one base away, this may be a read error. The rearrangement links TRBV2 to TRBJ1-4, with TRBD1 identical over 7 bases. CDR1 and CDR2 from the germline V gene are SNHLY and FYNNEI. The CDR3 consists of 15 residues. Written as DNA, the CDR3 is TGTGCCAGCAAAGGGACAGCCGCAACTAATGAAAAACTGGTTTTT. Translating gives CASKGTAATNEKLVF.

The CDR3 is CASSLTGTDSYNEQFF. The DNA of the CDR3 is TGCGCCAGCAGCTTAACCGGGACTGACTCCTACAATGAGCAGTTCTTC. The chain links TRBV5-1 to TRBJ2-1; maybe TRBD2 (6 bases). V gave up 2 bases and J gave up 0 bases, with 12 bases separating them. Germline V gives CDR1 SGHRS, CDR2 YFSETQ. This CDR3 is built from 16 residues. Full variable domain (rest looked up from reference TRBV5-1 and TRBJ2-1): KAGVTQTPRYLIKTRGQQVTLSCSPISGHRSVSWYQQTPGQGLQFLFEYFSETQRNKGNFPGRFSGRQFSNSRSEMNVSTLELGDSALYLCASSLTGTDSYNEQFFGPGTRLTVL.

In this sample, this clonotype turned up a few times. V gene TRBV29-1 combines with J gene TRBJ1-4, with D unresolved. There are 14 residues in the CDR3. V was shortened by 7 bases and J by 0 bases, with 12 bases between the two germline ends. Germline V gene lookup returns CDR1 SQVTM and CDR2 ANQGSEA. The CDR3: CSAKGGPTNEKLFF. DNA of the CDR3: TGCAGCGCGAAGGGAGGCCCAACTAATGAAAAACTGTTTTTT.

The rearrangement joins TRBV6-1 to TRBJ2-7; no definite D call. The CDR3 spans 13 residues. Germline V gives CDR1 MNHNS, CDR2 SASEGT. V gave up 8 bases and J gave up 7 bases, with 18 bases separating them. Here the CDR3 reads CASVDLSLGEQYF. CDR3 coding DNA: TGTGCCAGCGTCGACCTAAGTTTGGGTGAGCAGTACTTC.

This clonotype was detected only a few times. The V gene is TRBV6-2 or TRBV6-3, the J gene TRBJ2-5, with 7 bases that match TRBD2. In germline, CDR1 is MNHEY, CDR2 SVGEGT. The CDR3 is 13 amino acids. Unmatched junction bases numbered 4, after V lost 6 bases and J lost 3 bases. Here the CDR3 reads CASSGLGKETQYF. The CDR3 bases are TGTGCCAGCAGCGGACTAGGTAAAGAGACCCAGTACTTC.

In its sample, this clonotype was seen many times. The chain recombines TRBV28 with TRBJ2-6, with D tentatively TRBD2 (6 bases). Germline V CDR1 and CDR2: MDHEN, SYDVKM. V was clipped by 5 bases and J by 2 bases, with 7 bases between them. The CDR3 length is 14 residues. This chain's CDR3 is CASSTSTGANVLTF. The CDR3 region has the DNA TGTGCCAGCAGTACTAGCACTGGGGCCAACGTCCTGACTTTC.

In its sample, this clonotype was seen a few times. The rearrangement joins TRBV29-1 to TRBJ2-7; TRBD2 is a possible D gene (7 bases). CDR1 SQVTM and CDR2 ANQGSEA come from the germline V gene. Trimming shortened V by 6 bases and J by 6 bases, and 9 bases separated the two germline ends. The CDR3 consists of 10 residues. The CDR3 nucleotides read TGCAGCGTGGGGGGGGCCGAGCAGTACTTC. It codes for CSVGGAEQYF.

This clonotype was recorded at least ten times. The V call is TRBV2, the J call TRBJ2-5; tentative D call: TRBD2 (5 bases). Germline V CDR1 and CDR2: SNHLY, FYNNEI. The CDR3 runs 14 residues. Trimming removed 2 bases at V and 3 bases at J, with 10 bases between. This chain's CDR3 is CASSESPGKETQYF. The CDR3 region has the DNA TGTGCCAGCAGTGAAAGTCCCGGGAAAGAGACCCAGTACTTC.

The chain is built from TRBV4-2 and TRBJ2-3; 8 bases are a match to TRBD2. CDR1 and CDR2 (germline): LGHNA, YNFKEQ. This CDR3 has 18 residues. J lost 1 base, V lost 0 bases, and 9 bases had no gene match. CDR3 in DNA: TGTGCCAGCAGCCAAGAGCGGGGGGCGGAATCGGGCACAGATACGCAGTATTTT. It codes for CASSQERGAESGTDTQYF.

Only a few counts were recorded for this clonotype. Lacking the conserved final phenylalanine or tryptophan, this CDR3 likely reflects a read error. The V and J genes are TRBV2 and TRBJ1-2, with D maybe TRBD1 (5 bases). CDR1 SNHLY and CDR2 FYNNEI come from the germline V gene. V lost 8 bases and J lost 3, with 10 bases in between. CDR3 length: 12 residues. This CDR3 is CASEQVDYGYTL. Written as DNA, the CDR3 is TGTGCCAGCGAACAGGTGGACTATGGCTACACCCTC.

This clonotype was detected only a few times. The chain links TRBV28 to TRBJ1-5; TRBD1 aligns across 7 bases. The CDR3 runs 15 residues. From germline, CDR1 is MDHEN and CDR2 SYDVKM. J lost 3 bases, V lost 3 bases, and 5 bases had no gene match. CDR3 residues: CASSFRDRHNQPQHF. The CDR3 nucleotides are TGTGCCAGCAGTTTCCGGGACAGACACAATCAGCCCCAGCATTTT. The full variable domain, in which reference TRBV28 and TRBJ1-5 provide the parts outside the CDR3, is DVKVTQSSRYLVKRTGEKVFLECVQDMDHENMFWYRQDPGLGLRLIYFSYDVKMKEKGDIPEGYSVSREKKERFSLILESASTNQTSMYLCASSFRDRHNQPQHFGDGTRLSIL.

This clonotype was seen a few times. The chain is built from TRBV20-1 and TRBJ2-1; TRBD2 matches 13 bases. The germline CDR1 and CDR2 sequences are DFQATT and SNEGSKA (reference sequence). Trimming took 8 bases from V and 9 from J; bases not matched to a gene: 7. The CDR3 contains 13 residues. CDR3 in amino acids: CSQLAGGGIEQFF. The CDR3 region has the DNA TGCAGTCAACTAGCGGGAGGGGGCATTGAGCAGTTCTTC.

This clonotype was counted between two and nine times. The V call is TRBV5-1, the J call TRBJ2-4; no clear D gene. Trimming took 0 bases from V and 0 from J, leaving 4 bases between them. Germline CDR1 SGHRS, CDR2 YFSETQ. CDR3 length: 14 residues. The CDR3 bases are TGCGCCAGCAGCTTGGTCTCAGCCAAAAACATTCAGTACTTC. It encodes CASSLVSAKNIQYF.

This clonotype was seen many times. This sequence joins TRBV12-3 or TRBV12-4 and TRBJ1-2; D is unclear. The CDR3 runs to 14 residues. Trimming pared 2 bases from V and 4 bases from J, leaving 11 bases between. CDR3 nucleotide sequence: TGTGCCAGCAGTTTATCAGGCATTAGCTATGGCTACACCTTC. Translation: CASSLSGISYGYTF.

Only a few counts were recorded for this clonotype. The chain carries TRBV6-1 and TRBJ2-2; D is perhaps TRBD2 (5 bases). There are 13 residues in the CDR3. V was cut by 3 bases and J by 5 bases, with 7 bases left in between. Per the germline V gene, CDR1 is MNHNS and CDR2 is SASEGT. The CDR3 here is CASSDPGTGELFF. The CDR3 DNA sequence: TGTGCCAGCAGTGATCCGGGGACCGGGGAGCTGTTTTTT.

This clonotype came up a few times. V is TRBV5-4 and J is TRBJ2-1, with 13 bases matching TRBD2. Germline V CDR1 and CDR2: SGHNT, YYREEE (reference sequence). Trimming removed 0 bases from V and 8 bases from J; junction bases left unmatched: 2. CDR3 length: 15 residues. The CDR3 spells CASSLVGLAGDEQFF. The DNA for the CDR3 is TGTGCCAGCAGCTTGGTAGGACTAGCGGGAGATGAGCAGTTCTTC.

This clonotype came up many times. This sequence joins TRBV2 and TRBJ2-3; 11 bases line up with TRBD2. J gave up 8 bases and V 5 bases, and 6 bases lay outside the gene matches. This CDR3 has 14 amino acids. CDR1 and CDR2 from the germline V gene are SNHLY and FYNNEI. The CDR3 here is CASSLAGGVRTQYF. CDR3 nucleotides: TGTGCCAGCAGTCTAGCGGGAGGAGTTCGTACGCAGTATTTT.

This clonotype has just a few counts. The chain is built from TRBV29-1 and TRBJ1-1; D unclear. CDR1 is SQVTM and CDR2 is ANQGSEA in the germline V gene. Trimming left V 3 bases short and J 0 bases short, with 5 bases between. The CDR3 sequence is 12 residues long. The CDR3 bases are TGCAGCGTTGATGCAATGAACACTGAAGCTTTCTTT. Translated, it gives CSVDAMNTEAFF.

At least ten counts were recorded for this clonotype. The CDR3, as DNA: TGTGCCAGCAGTTTATCCCCCCCCTTTAGGACAGGTCTCACAGATACGCAGTATTTT. It translates to CASSLSPPFRTGLTDTQYF. V gene TRBV28 combines with J gene TRBJ2-3; 7 nucleotides align to TRBD1. Losses at the gene ends were 1 base for V and 2 bases for J; bases not matched to a gene: 15. The CDR3 is 19 residues long. From germline, CDR1 is MDHEN and CDR2 SYDVKM.

This clonotype was counted only a few times. The chain has TRBV30 and TRBJ1-3, with D uncertain. Trimming removed 5 bases from V and 0 bases from J, with 5 bases in between. This CDR3 region has 12 residues. Germline V gene sequence: CDR1 GTSNPN, CDR2 SVGIG (reference sequence). CDR3 DNA sequence: TGTGCCTGGGACATCTCTGGAAACACCATATATTTT. Protein sequence: CAWDISGNTIYF.